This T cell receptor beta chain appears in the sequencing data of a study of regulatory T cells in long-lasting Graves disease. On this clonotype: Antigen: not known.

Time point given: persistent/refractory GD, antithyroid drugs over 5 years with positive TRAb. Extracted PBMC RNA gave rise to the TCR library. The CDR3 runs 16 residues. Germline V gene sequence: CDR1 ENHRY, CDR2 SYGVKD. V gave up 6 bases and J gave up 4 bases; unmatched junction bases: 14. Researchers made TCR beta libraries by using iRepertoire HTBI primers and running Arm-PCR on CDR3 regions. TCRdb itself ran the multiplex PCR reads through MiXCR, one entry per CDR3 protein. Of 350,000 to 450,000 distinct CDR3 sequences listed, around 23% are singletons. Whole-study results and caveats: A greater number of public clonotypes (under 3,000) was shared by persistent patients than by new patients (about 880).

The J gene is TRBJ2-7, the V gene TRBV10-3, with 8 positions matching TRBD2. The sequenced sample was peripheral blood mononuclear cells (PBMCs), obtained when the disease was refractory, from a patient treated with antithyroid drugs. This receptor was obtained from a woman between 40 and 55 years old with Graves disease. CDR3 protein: CAIRPGGSGSLYEQYF. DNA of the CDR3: TGTGCCATCAGGCCCGGCGGGAGCGGGAGTTTATACGAGCAGTACTTC.